Shown below are 10 T cell receptor beta chains from a single sample sequenced in a study of blood T cell repertoires in COVID-19. Libraries were prepared by immunoSEQ multiplex PCR; TCRdb keeps only in-frame clonotypes and omits some of them. The table includes around 200,000 clones, about 80% detected once. The sample consisted of peripheral blood. Receptor source: a man aged 50-59 years with active or convalescent COVID-19.

The J gene is TRBJ2-3, the V gene TRBV9; 10 bases fit TRBD2. This CDR3 is built from 16 residues. Germline CDR1 is SGDLS and CDR2 is YYNGEE. V shed 4 bases, J shed 5 bases, and the junction held 10 bases outside the gene matches. The CDR3 DNA reads as TGTGCCAGCAGCCCCCGAGCGGGGGGGCCCGGAGATACGCAGTATTTT. Residues: CASSPRAGGPGDTQYF. The variable domain in full, with the rest retrieved from reference TRBV9 and TRBJ2-3, is DSGVTQTPKHLITATGQRVTLRCSPRSGDLSVYWYQQSLDQGLQFLIQYYNGEERAKGNILERFSAQQFPDLHSELNLSSLELGDSALYFCASSPRAGGPGDTQYFGPGTRLTVL.

V usage is TRBV10-3 and J usage is TRBJ1-6, with D maybe TRBD1 (6 bases). CDR1 and CDR2 from the germline V gene are ENHRY and SYGVKD. The CDR3 loop spans 13 amino acids. The V gene lost 10 bases and the J gene lost 6 bases, with 13 bases spanning the gap. CDR3 DNA: TGTGCCAGCCGGACAGATTCTAATTCACCCCTCCACTTT. Its protein is CASRTDSNSPLHF.

The chain uses TRBV3-1 (or the pseudogene TRBV3-2) and TRBJ2-3, with 10 positions matching TRBD2. The CDR3 is made up of 17 amino acids. The junction had 8 bases not matched to a gene; V was cut back by 1 base and J by 4 bases. In germline, CDR1 is LGHDT, CDR2 YNNKEL (reference sequence). CDR3 nucleotides: TGTGCCAGCAGCCAAGGGCGGAGCGGGGGGGCCCCAGATACGCAGTATTTT. Translated: CASSQGRSGGAPDTQYF.

This clone was counted a single time. The chain's CDR3 is CASSLTPTYEQYF. The CDR3 coding sequence is TGTGCCAGCAGTTTGACACCTACCTACGAGCAGTACTTC. The chain carries TRBV28 and TRBJ2-7; no clear D gene. CDR1 MDHEN and CDR2 SYDVKM come from the germline V gene. This CDR3 comprises 13 residues. Trimming took off 3 bases at V and 2 bases at J, with 8 bases between the two ends. The full variable domain, in which reference TRBV28 and TRBJ2-7 provide the parts outside the CDR3, is DVKVTQSSRYLVKRTGEKVFLECVQDMDHENMFWYRQDPGLGLRLIYFSYDVKMKEKGDIPEGYSVSREKKERFSLILESASTNQTSMYLCASSLTPTYEQYFGPGTRLTVT.

The V gene is TRBV30, the J gene TRBJ2-7; TRBD1 is a possible D gene (5 bases). Germline CDR1 is GTSNPN and CDR2 is SVGIG (reference sequence). The CDR3 has 13 amino acids. V was pared by 7 bases and J by 2 bases, with 15 bases between. The chain's CDR3 is CASRSDRPYEQYF. The CDR3 DNA sequence: TGTGCCTCGAGAAGCGACAGACCCTACGAGCAGTACTTC. The entire variable domain, with the rest obtained from reference TRBV30 and TRBJ2-7, is as follows: SQTIHQWPATLVQPVGSPLSLECTVEGTSNPNLYWYRQAAGRGLQLLFYSVGIGQISSEVPQNLSASRPQDRQFILSSKKLLLSDSGFYLCASRSDRPYEQYFGPGTRLTVT.

The genes are TRBV5-1 and TRBJ2-1; 9 nucleotides line up with TRBD1. The CDR3 loop spans 15 amino acids. Germline V gene data show CDR1 as SGHRS and CDR2 as YFSETQ. Germline trimming cut 4 bases from V and 2 bases from J; bases unmatched to any gene: 4. The CDR3 sequence is CASSRGQGAYNEQFF. CDR3 bases: TGCGCCAGCAGCAGGGGACAGGGCGCCTACAATGAGCAGTTCTTC.

V is TRBV5-6 and J is TRBJ1-1, with 8 bases that match TRBD1. Germline V gene sequence: CDR1 SGHDT, CDR2 YYEEEE. The ends lost 0 bases at V and 4 bases at J; junction bases unmatched: 8. The CDR3 runs 16 residues. CDR3: CASSLVGRGRGTEAFF. For the CDR3, the DNA is TGTGCCAGCAGCTTGGTTGGCAGGGGGCGCGGCACTGAAGCTTTCTTT. The full variable domain, its missing parts supplied by reference TRBV5-6 and TRBJ1-1, is DAGVTQSPTHLIKTRGQQVTLRCSPKSGHDTVSWYQQALGQGPQFIFQYYEEEERQRGNFPDRFSGHQFPNYSSELNVNALLLGDSALYLCASSLVGRGRGTEAFFGQGTRLTVV.

The CDR3 loop reads CSVDAQGRKAFF. The CDR3 coding sequence is TGCAGCGTTGACGCGCAGGGGCGAAAGGCTTTCTTT. The chain has TRBV29-1 and TRBJ1-1, with a tentative D call TRBD1 (6 bases). CDR1 SQVTM and CDR2 ANQGSEA come from the germline V gene. This CDR3 has 12 amino acids. Trimming cost V 3 bases and J 11 bases, with 16 bases left between them.

The V gene is TRBV5-1, the J gene TRBJ2-3; a weak D match, TRBD1 (5 bases). There are 16 residues in the CDR3. The V end was cut by 0 bases, the J end by 2 bases, with 13 bases between. Germline CDR1 and CDR2: SGHRS and YFSETQ. The CDR3 loop reads CASSLDDSHSTDTQYF. The CDR3, as DNA: TGCGCCAGCAGCTTGGATGACAGCCATTCCACAGATACGCAGTATTTT.

This chain links TRBV30 with TRBJ1-5; D not resolved. The germline V and J ends were trimmed by 3 bases and 6 bases, with 12 bases remaining between them. Germline-derived CDR1 and CDR2 are GTSNPN and SVGIG (reference sequence). This CDR3 has 13 residues. The CDR3 is CAWRREGGQPQHF. CDR3 coding DNA: TGTGCCTGGAGGAGGGAGGGCGGTCAGCCCCAGCATTTT.